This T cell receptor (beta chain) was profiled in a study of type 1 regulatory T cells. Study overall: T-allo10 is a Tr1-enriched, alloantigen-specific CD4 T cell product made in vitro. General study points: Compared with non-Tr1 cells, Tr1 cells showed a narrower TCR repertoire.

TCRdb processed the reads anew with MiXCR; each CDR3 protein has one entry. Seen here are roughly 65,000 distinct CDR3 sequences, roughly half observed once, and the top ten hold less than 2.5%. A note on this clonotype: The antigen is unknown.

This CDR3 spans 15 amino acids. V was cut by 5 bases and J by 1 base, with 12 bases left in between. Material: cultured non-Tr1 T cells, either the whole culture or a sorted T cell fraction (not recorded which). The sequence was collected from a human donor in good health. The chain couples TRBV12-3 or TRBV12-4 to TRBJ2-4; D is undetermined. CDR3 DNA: TGTGCCAGCAGTCTACGGTACCTTGCCAAAAACATTCAGTACTTC. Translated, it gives CASSLRYLAKNIQYF.